Below are 8 T cell receptor beta chains sequenced from a single sample in a study of post-analysis software for immune sequencing data. Their cognate antigens are unknown. Overall study findings and caveats: About five TRBV segments were more frequent in patients than controls; TRBV5-6, TRBV5-1 and TRBV20-1 belonged to this group.

Prepared libraries of TCR beta cDNA carried unique molecular identifiers. Using its own MiXCR run on the PCR reads, TCRdb lists one record per CDR3 protein. The sample yields approximately 160,000 distinct CDR3 sequences, around 30% seen once. The sequenced sample was blood. These receptors came from a girl aged 5-17 years with multiple sclerosis.

This clonotype was recorded many times. The rearrangement uses TRBV7-3 and TRBJ2-1; D may match TRBD1 or TRBD2 (6 bases each). V gave up 2 bases and J gave up 9 bases, with 11 bases separating them. The CDR3 sequence is 13 residues long. CDR1 is SGHTA, CDR2 FQGTGA, per germline. In nucleotides, the CDR3 is TGTGCCAGCAGCTTAGAGGGGGGCAGTGAGCAGTTCTTC. Its protein product is CASSLEGGSEQFF.

The V and J genes are TRBV2 and TRBJ1-4; TRBD1 matches 7 bases. CDR3 length equals 15 residues. V lost 6 bases and J lost 5; bases outside the gene matches: 9. Germline CDR1 SNHLY, CDR2 FYNNEI. This CDR3 is CASRDRDSSNEKLFF. The CDR3 coding sequence is TGTGCCAGCAGGGACCGGGACAGCTCGAATGAAAAACTGTTTTTT.

This clonotype was observed at least ten times. The V and J genes are TRBV29-1 and TRBJ1-4; D is unresolved. Germline V CDR1 and CDR2: SQVTM, ANQGSEA. Trimming shortened V by 4 bases and J by 8 bases, and 14 bases separated the two germline ends. The CDR3 length is 13 residues. CDR3 amino acids: CSVGGPEGEKLFF. CDR3 coding DNA: TGCAGCGTTGGCGGGCCCGAAGGGGAAAAACTGTTTTTT.

This clonotype appeared many times. The chain links TRBV7-2 to TRBJ2-5; 7 nucleotides line up with TRBD1. V trimming: 2 bases; J trimming: 5 bases; junction bases outside the gene matches: 2. The CDR3 contains 13 residues. From germline, CDR1 is SGHTA and CDR2 FQGNSA. For the CDR3, the DNA is TGTGCCAGCAGCTTAAGGGGGCGGGAGACCCAGTACTTC. Amino acids: CASSLRGRETQYF.

This clonotype has at least ten counts. This chain joins TRBV7-6 and TRBJ2-1; D call uncertain. Germline values: CDR1 SGHVS, CDR2 FNYEAQ. The V end lost 0 bases, the J end lost 0 bases, and 12 bases lay between the germline ends. The CDR3 has 17 residues. The CDR3 DNA is TGTGCCAGCAGCTTAGCGCCCCAAACCTCCTCCTACAATGAGCAGTTCTTC. Its translation is CASSLAPQTSSYNEQFF.

A note on this clonotype: A much larger clonotype is one base distant, so this may be a read error. The V gene is TRBV29-1, the J gene TRBJ2-7, with 7 bases aligning to TRBD1. This CDR3 contains 12 residues. The germline V gene encodes CDR1 SQVTM and CDR2 ANQGSEA. J was trimmed by 7 bases and V by 4 bases; bases with no gene match: 7. The CDR3 sequence: CSVGQGYNEQYF. The CDR3 DNA sequence: TGCAGCGTTGGACAGGGCTACAATGAGCAGTACTTC.

This clonotype was detected only a few times. The chain couples TRBV4-1 to TRBJ2-7; 10 positions match TRBD2. With 3 bases clipped from V and 6 bases from J, the junction kept 11 bases outside the gene matches. There are 16 residues in the CDR3. Germline V lookup: CDR1 MGHRA, CDR2 YSYEKL. The CDR3 DNA is TGCGCCAGCAGCCACCTCCCGGGACTAGCGAGTCCCGAGCAGTACTTC. This codes for CASSHLPGLASPEQYF.

This sequence joins TRBV7-8 and TRBJ1-2, with TRBD1 matching 10 bases. V trimming: 5 bases; J trimming: 6 bases; junction bases outside the gene matches: 3. CDR1 is SGHVS, CDR2 FQNEAQ, per germline. The CDR3 length is 13 residues. This chain's CDR3 is CASSTDRGDGYTF. The CDR3, as DNA: TGTGCCAGCAGCACGGACAGGGGGGATGGCTACACCTTC.